Shown below are 9 T cell receptor beta chains from a single sample sequenced in a study of lymphopenia after photon versus proton radiotherapy. The method was immunoSEQ multiplex PCR; TCRdb's version includes in-frame clones alone and lacks a portion of them. The sample has 37,000 or so clones, more than 75% seen once. This sample comprised peripheral blood, obtained from a patient treated with photon-based radiotherapy. The source is a man aged 45-65 years with gastric cancer.

In its sample, this clone was seen a few times. The junction and the germline gene differ at one end; a read error may be behind it. J is TRBJ2-3 and V is TRBV7-9; no firm D call. The germline V gene encodes CDR1 SEHNR and CDR2 FQNEAQ (reference sequence). The CDR3 sequence is 12 residues long. Here the CDR3 DNA reads TGTGCCAGCAACTTAGTGACAGATACGCAGTATTTT. This codes for CASNLVTDTQYF.

A word on this clone: Other nucleotide sequences in the sample specify the same CDR3. The V gene is TRBV29-1, the J gene TRBJ2-3, with TRBD2 matching 7 bases. V gave up 2 bases and J gave up 1 base; unmatched junction bases: 6. CDR1 and CDR2 (germline): SQVTM, ANQGSEA. This CDR3 comprises 15 residues. As DNA, the CDR3 is TGCAGCGTTGAAAGGGCGGGAGATGGCACAGATACGCAGTATTTT. It yields the protein CSVERAGDGTDTQYF.

The J gene is TRBJ1-1, the V gene TRBV30, with D uncertain. This CDR3 contains 13 residues. Germline values: CDR1 GTSNPN, CDR2 SVGIG (reference sequence). Trimming took 3 bases from V and 4 from J, leaving 12 bases between them. The CDR3 protein is CAWSAQDSTEAFF. CDR3 DNA: TGTGCCTGGAGCGCGCAGGATAGCACTGAAGCTTTCTTT.

V usage is TRBV5-6 and J usage is TRBJ2-4, with D perhaps TRBD1 (6 bases). With 3 bases removed from V and 1 base from J, the gap between germline ends came to 8 bases. Germline assignment: CDR1 SGHDT and CDR2 YYEEEE. The CDR3 contains 14 residues. This CDR3 reads CASSYQGAKNIQYF. The CDR3 DNA is TGTGCCAGCAGCTATCAGGGGGCCAAAAACATTCAGTACTTC.

The chain uses TRBV4-2 and TRBJ1-2; 7 bases are a match to TRBD1. Germline V CDR1 and CDR2: LGHNA, YNFKEQ. V trimming: 0 bases; J trimming: 3 bases; junction bases outside the gene matches: 7. The CDR3 is 16 amino acids. The CDR3 region has the DNA TGTGCCAGCAGCCAAGAACCCGGACAGGCCCACTATGGCTACACCTTC. Amino acids: CASSQEPGQAHYGYTF.

This chain links TRBV5-1 with TRBJ1-1; D gene ambiguous. CDR3 size: 14 residues. In germline, CDR1 is SGHRS, CDR2 YFSETQ. Trimming took off 3 bases at V and 4 bases at J, with 13 bases between the two ends. In nucleotides, the CDR3 is TGCGCCAGCAGCTCCGTACTCGCGGGCACTGAAGCTTTCTTT. It codes for CASSSVLAGTEAFF.

The chain recombines TRBV5-1 with TRBJ2-3; 15 nucleotides match TRBD2. This CDR3 spans 16 amino acids. CDR1 and CDR2 from the germline V gene are SGHRS and YFSETQ. J gave up 6 bases and V 3 bases, and 5 bases lay outside the gene matches. CDR3 DNA: TGCGCCAGCAGCTCAGGACTAGCGGGAGGGTCCGATACGCAGTATTTT. This sequence encodes CASSSGLAGGSDTQYF.

This clone was detected a few times. The V call is TRBV4-1, the J call TRBJ1-1; tentative D call: TRBD1 (5 bases). Germline CDR1 MGHRA, CDR2 YSYEKL. The CDR3 covers 12 residues. The V gene lost 1 base and the J gene lost 9 bases, with 9 bases spanning the gap. The CDR3 nucleotides read TGCGCCAGCAGCCAAGGGGGGACTCAAGCTTTCTTT. Amino acids: CASSQGGTQAFF.

This clone has more than one count but fewer than ten. The gene calls are TRBV10-3 and TRBJ1-1; 9 bases align to TRBD1. The CDR3 runs to 15 residues. The V gene end was trimmed by 2 bases and the J gene end by 2 bases; junction bases not matched to a gene: 3. Germline-derived CDR1 and CDR2 are ENHRY and SYGVKD. CDR3 bases: TGTGCCATCAGTGAGAAGGGACAGGGCAACACTGAAGCTTTCTTT. Translation gives CAISEKGQGNTEAFF.